The source of this T cell receptor beta chain is a study of shared clonotypes between healthy human individuals. Findings and limits, study-wide: How much donors shared clonotypes was expected to be affected by sequencing depth.

This clone was detected once. Antigen unknown. Germline V lookup: CDR1 MDHEN, CDR2 SYDVKM. The CDR3 totals 15 residues. V was cut by 6 bases and J by 3 bases, with 18 bases left in between. Per the original data handling: Quality scores were absent from the junction-only immunoSEQ sequences, so filtering differed. Sequenced by immunoSEQ multiplex PCR; TCRdb stores in-frame clones only, minus some. D and trimming were read from the DNA, whereas the V and J calls and clone size are those reported in that table. The sample holds 730,000 or so clones, less than 80% seen once. Material: memory CD4+ T cells sorted from blood. Subset given: CD45RA-negative fraction. The receptor was derived from a woman aged 25 to 45 in good health. The chain recombines TRBV28 with TRBJ2-7; TRBD2 might be the D (6 bases). The chain's CDR3 is CASRARPGVSYEQYF. The CDR3 DNA reads TGTGCCAGCAGAGCCCGGCCGGGAGTCAGCTACGAGCAGTACTTC.